This T cell receptor beta chain appears in the sequencing data of a study of blood T cell repertoires in COVID-19. Study background: Sites across the United States, Italy and Spain contributed samples from acute and convalescent COVID-19.

Trimming left V 0 bases short and J 1 base short, with 9 bases between. The CDR3 runs 15 residues. CDR1 and CDR2 from the germline V gene are LGHNT and FRNRAP. Authors' analysis steps: Reference gene primer amplification in the assay estimated nucleated cell counts. Clones were sequenced by immunoSEQ multiplex PCR, and TCRdb holds only the in-frame ones, with some missing. The V and J calls and clone size are taken from that table; D and trimming were inferred from the DNA. The table has 250,000 to 300,000 clones, roughly 90% seen once; the top ten hold about 12%. This sequence originates from a woman aged 70-85 years with COVID-19, enrolled during active disease. The rearrangement links TRBV12-5 to TRBJ1-1; D is undetermined. The sequencing input was peripheral blood. The CDR3 loop is CASGLVRVPNTEAFF. CDR3 DNA: TGTGCTAGTGGTTTGGTACGCGTCCCGAACACTGAAGCTTTCTTT.